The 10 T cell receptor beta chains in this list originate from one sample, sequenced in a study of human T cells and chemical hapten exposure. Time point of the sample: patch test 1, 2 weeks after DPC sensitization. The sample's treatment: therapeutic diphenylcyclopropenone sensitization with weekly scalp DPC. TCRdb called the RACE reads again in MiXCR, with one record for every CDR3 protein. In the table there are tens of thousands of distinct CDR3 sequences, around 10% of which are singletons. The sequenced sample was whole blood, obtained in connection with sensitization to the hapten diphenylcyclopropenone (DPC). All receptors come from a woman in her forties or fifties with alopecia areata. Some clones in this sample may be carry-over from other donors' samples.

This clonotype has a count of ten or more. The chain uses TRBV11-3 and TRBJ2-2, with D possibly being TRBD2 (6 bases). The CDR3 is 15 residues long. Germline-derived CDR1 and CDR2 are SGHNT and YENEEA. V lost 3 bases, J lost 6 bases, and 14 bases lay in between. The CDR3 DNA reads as TGTGCCAGCAGCTTCCCGGGACTGGGACCCGGGGAGCTGTTTTTT. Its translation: CASSFPGLGPGELFF.

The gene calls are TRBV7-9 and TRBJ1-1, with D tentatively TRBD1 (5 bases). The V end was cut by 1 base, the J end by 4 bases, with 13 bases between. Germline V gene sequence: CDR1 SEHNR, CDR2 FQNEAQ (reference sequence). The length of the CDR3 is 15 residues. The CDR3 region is CASSLVGGGITEAFF. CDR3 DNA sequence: TGTGCCAGCAGCTTAGTGGGGGGAGGAATCACTGAAGCTTTCTTT.

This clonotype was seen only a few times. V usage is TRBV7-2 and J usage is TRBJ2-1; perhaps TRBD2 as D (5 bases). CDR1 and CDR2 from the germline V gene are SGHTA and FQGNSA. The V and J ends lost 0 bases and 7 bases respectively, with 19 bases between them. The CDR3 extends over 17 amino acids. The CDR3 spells CASSLAIDYSARNEQFF. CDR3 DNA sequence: TGTGCCAGCAGCTTAGCCATAGACTATAGCGCGAGAAATGAGCAGTTCTTC.

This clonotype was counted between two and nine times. CDR3 coding DNA: TGCAGTGCCTTAACGCTAGATACGCAGTATTTT. It yields the protein CSALTLDTQYF. V is TRBV20-1 and J is TRBJ2-3; D ambiguous. The V end was cut by 6 bases, the J end by 5 bases, with 9 bases between. This CDR3 is 11 amino acids long. The germline gives CDR1 DFQATT, CDR2 SNEGSKA (reference sequence).

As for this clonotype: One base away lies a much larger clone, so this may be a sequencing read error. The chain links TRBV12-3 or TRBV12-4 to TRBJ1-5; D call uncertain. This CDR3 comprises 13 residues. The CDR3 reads CVSRWGFNQPQHF. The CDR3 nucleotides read TGTGTCAGCAGATGGGGTTTCAATCAGCCCCAGCATTTT.

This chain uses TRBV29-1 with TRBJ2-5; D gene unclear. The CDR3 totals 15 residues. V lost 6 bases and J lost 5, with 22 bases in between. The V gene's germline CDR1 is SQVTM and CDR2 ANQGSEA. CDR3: CSVVLLLLRKETQYF. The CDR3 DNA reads TGCAGCGTCGTGCTCCTCCTCCTCCGAAAGGAGACCCAGTACTTC.

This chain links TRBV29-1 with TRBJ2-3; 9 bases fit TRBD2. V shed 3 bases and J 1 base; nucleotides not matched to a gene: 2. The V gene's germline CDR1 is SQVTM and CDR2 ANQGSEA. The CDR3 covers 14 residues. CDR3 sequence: CSVDPSGGTDTQYF. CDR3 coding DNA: TGCAGCGTTGACCCTAGCGGGGGCACAGATACGCAGTATTTT.

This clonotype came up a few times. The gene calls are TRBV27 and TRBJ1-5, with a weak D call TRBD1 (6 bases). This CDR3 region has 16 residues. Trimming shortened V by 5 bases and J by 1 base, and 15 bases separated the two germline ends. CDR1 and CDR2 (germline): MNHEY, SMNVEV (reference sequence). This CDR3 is CASSVSGGLSNQPQHF. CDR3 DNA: TGTGCCAGCAGTGTCTCCGGGGGGCTAAGCAATCAGCCCCAGCATTTT.

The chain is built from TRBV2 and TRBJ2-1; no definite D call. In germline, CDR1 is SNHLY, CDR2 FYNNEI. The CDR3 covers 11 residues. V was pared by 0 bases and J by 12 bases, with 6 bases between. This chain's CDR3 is CASSEAWGQFF. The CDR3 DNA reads TGTGCCAGCAGTGAAGCCTGGGGGCAGTTCTTC. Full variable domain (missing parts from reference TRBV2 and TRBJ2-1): EPEVTQTPSHQVTQMGQEVILRCVPISNHLYFYWYRQILGQKVEFLVSFYNNEISEKSEIFDDQFSVERPDGSNFTLKIRSTKLEDSAMYFCASSEAWGQFFGPGTRLTVL.

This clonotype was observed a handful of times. The CDR3 spells CASSSTTHNEQFF. The CDR3, as DNA: TGTGCCAGCTCATCCACTACCCACAATGAGCAGTTCTTC. The chain carries TRBV18 and TRBJ2-1, with D unclear. V lost 5 bases, J lost 5 bases, and 10 bases lay in between. CDR1 and CDR2 from the germline V gene are KGHSH and LQKENI. CDR3 size: 13 residues.